The 19 T cell receptor beta chains given below trace back to one sample, sequenced in a study of T cells in Graves' hyperthyroidism and ophthalmopathy. Amplification of TCR beta CDR3 regions used RNA as the template. The study used the HTBI primer set for a first-round RT-PCR of the TCR CDR3. TCRdb re-called the multiplex PCR reads through MiXCR, storing one row per CDR3 protein. The sample has approximately 210,000 distinct CDR3 sequences; roughly 17% are singletons. The sample consisted of blood. The receptors were gathered from a man aged 50-60 years with Graves' hyperthyroidism.

This clonotype was counted between two and nine times. The CDR3 is CASSTGVRVRAGELFF. DNA for the CDR3: TGTGCCAGCAGCACAGGGGTGAGGGTGAGGGCCGGGGAGCTGTTTTTT. The chain couples TRBV4-2 to TRBJ2-2; 7 bases align to TRBD1. CDR3 length equals 16 residues. Germline V gene sequence: CDR1 LGHNA, CDR2 YNFKEQ. J was trimmed by 6 bases and V by 5 bases; bases with no gene match: 12.

This clonotype was found many times. J is TRBJ2-5 and V is TRBV3-1; 10 bases agree with TRBD1. Germline V gives CDR1 LGHDT, CDR2 YNNKEL (reference sequence). J gave up 4 bases and V 0 bases, and 2 bases lay outside the gene matches. There are 15 residues in the CDR3. The DNA for the CDR3 is TGTGCCAGCAGCCAAGACCGGGACAGGGGAGAGACCCAGTACTTC. Protein: CASSQDRDRGETQYF.

This clonotype was detected many times. This chain's CDR3 is CASSPWRVRPIYEQYF. For the CDR3, the DNA is TGTGCCAGCAGCCCCTGGCGGGTTAGGCCCATCTACGAGCAGTACTTC. This chain joins TRBV14 and TRBJ2-7, with D possibly TRBD2 on 5 matching bases. The germline V gene has CDR1 SGHDN and CDR2 FVKESK. Trimming shortened V by 4 bases and J by 3 bases, and 19 bases separated the two germline ends. The CDR3 runs to 16 residues.

In this sample, this clonotype turned up many times. The chain has TRBV3-1 and TRBJ2-1, with a possible D match to TRBD2 (5 bases). V was trimmed by 1 base and J by 4 bases, leaving 17 bases between them. The CDR3 is made up of 17 amino acids. CDR1 and CDR2 from the germline V gene are LGHDT and YNNKEL (reference sequence). The CDR3 spells CASSQVTSGLEYNEQFF. Here the CDR3 DNA reads TGTGCCAGCAGCCAAGTAACAAGTGGACTGGAGTACAATGAGCAGTTCTTC.

This clonotype was seen ten or more times. The V and J genes are TRBV28 and TRBJ1-1; perhaps TRBD1 as D (5 bases). CDR1 and CDR2 from the germline V gene are MDHEN and SYDVKM. The ends were cut back, 3 bases at V and 1 base at J, with 12 bases in the middle. This CDR3 spans 15 amino acids. Here the CDR3 DNA reads TGTGCCAGCAGTTTTGCAGGGCTGTGGAACACTGAAGCTTTCTTT. This translates into CASSFAGLWNTEAFF.

The chain has TRBV3-1 and TRBJ1-6, with a possible D match to TRBD1 (5 bases). Between the trimmed V and J ends, which lost 2 bases and 5 bases, there was a span of 10 bases. The CDR3 is 15 residues long. CDR1 and CDR2 from the germline V gene are LGHDT and YNNKEL (reference sequence). The CDR3, as DNA: TGTGCCAGCAGCCAATATGACAGAGATAATTCACCCCTCCACTTT. Protein product: CASSQYDRDNSPLHF.

This clonotype was counted ten times or more. The V call is TRBV7-3, the J call TRBJ2-5; 8 bases line up with TRBD1. The ends lost 2 bases at V and 4 bases at J; junction bases unmatched: 6. Germline assignment: CDR1 SGHTA and CDR2 FQGTGA. CDR3 length equals 15 residues. The CDR3 sequence is CASSLGRGLGETQYF. In DNA, the CDR3 is TGTGCCAGCAGCTTAGGCAGGGGGCTAGGAGAGACCCAGTACTTC. Full variable domain (rest looked up from reference TRBV7-3 and TRBJ2-5): GAGVSQTPSNKVTEKGKYVELRCDPISGHTALYWYRQSLGQGPEFLIYFQGTGAADDSGLPNDRFFAVRPEGSVSTLKIQRTERGDSAVYLCASSLGRGLGETQYFGPGTRLLVL.

The chain uses TRBV19 and TRBJ1-5; the match to TRBD1 covers 7 bases. Germline CDR1 and CDR2: LNHDA and SQIVND (reference sequence). The CDR3 totals 15 residues. Losses at the gene ends were 3 bases for V and 7 bases for J; bases not matched to a gene: 9. CDR3: CASSIRTGGVQPQHF. CDR3 sequence (DNA): TGTGCCAGTAGTATCCGGACAGGTGGGGTACAGCCCCAGCATTTT.

This clonotype came up once. The gene calls are TRBV5-1 and TRBJ2-7; D unresolved. CDR1 and CDR2 from the germline V gene are SGHRS and YFSETQ. Trimming pared 4 bases from V and 2 bases from J, leaving 10 bases between. The CDR3 spans 13 residues. The CDR3 is CASSPRPTYEQYF. The CDR3 nucleotides read TGCGCCAGCAGCCCCCGCCCCACCTACGAGCAGTACTTC. The variable domain in full, completed from reference TRBV5-1 and TRBJ2-7, reads KAGVTQTPRYLIKTRGQQVTLSCSPISGHRSVSWYQQTPGQGLQFLFEYFSETQRNKGNFPGRFSGRQFSNSRSEMNVSTLELGDSALYLCASSPRPTYEQYFGPGTRLTVT.

This chain connects TRBV7-2 to TRBJ1-2, with a tentative D call TRBD1 (5 bases). Germline V gives CDR1 SGHTA, CDR2 FQGNSA. There are 14 residues in the CDR3. Deletions cut 5 bases from V and 3 bases from J, with 13 bases between. The CDR3, as DNA: TGTGCCAGCAGCATCGCGAGGGGAGACTATGGCTACACCTTC. This codes for CASSIARGDYGYTF.

The gene calls are TRBV6-6 and TRBJ1-2; D is perhaps TRBD1 (6 bases). V dropped 0 bases and J dropped 1 base, with 21 bases sitting between them. The CDR3 length is 19 residues. Germline CDR1 is MNHNY and CDR2 is SVGAGI (reference sequence). CDR3 DNA: TGTGCCAGCAGTTACTCCAGCCCCGCACAGGGAAATTTTAACTATGGCTACACCTTC. This translates into CASSYSSPAQGNFNYGYTF.

This clonotype was recorded a few times. The chain combines TRBV5-1 with TRBJ2-2; unclear D gene. Germline CDR1 and CDR2: SGHRS and YFSETQ. V was trimmed by 4 bases and J by 0 bases, leaving 7 bases between them. CDR3 length: 14 amino acids. The CDR3 loop reads CASSQDSNTGELFF. In nucleotides, the CDR3 is TGCGCCAGCAGCCAAGACTCGAACACCGGGGAGCTGTTTTTT.

This clonotype occurred a few times. The rearrangement links TRBV14 to TRBJ2-1; D gene uncertain. Germline-derived CDR1 and CDR2 are SGHDN and FVKESK. The CDR3 has 14 amino acids. The V gene lost 4 bases and the J gene lost 7 bases, with 14 bases spanning the gap. The CDR3 DNA is TGTGCCAGCAGCCGACTCTTGAGGTTAAATGAGCAGTTCTTC. As protein: CASSRLLRLNEQFF.

This clonotype was seen at least ten times. The chain employs TRBV28 and TRBJ2-7; 9 nucleotides line up with TRBD1. The CDR3 totals 15 residues. V lost 4 bases to trimming and J lost 5 bases; unmatched junction nucleotides: 9. The germline CDR1 and CDR2 sequences are MDHEN and SYDVKM. As DNA, the CDR3 is TGTGCCAGCAGTTCACAGGGGGCGTGGACGGACGAGCAGTACTTC. Its protein product is CASSSQGAWTDEQYF.

J is TRBJ2-1 and V is TRBV5-1; D is unclear. The CDR3 is made up of 14 amino acids. Per germline, CDR1 SGHRS and CDR2 YFSETQ. V lost 2 bases and J lost 0, with 6 bases in between. CDR3 bases: TGCGCCAGCAGCTTCACTTTCTCCTACAATGAGCAGTTCTTC. This sequence encodes CASSFTFSYNEQFF.

In this sample, this clonotype turned up many times. The V gene is TRBV28, the J gene TRBJ2-7, with a possible D match to TRBD2 (5 bases). Trimming took off 5 bases at V and 5 bases at J, with 19 bases between the two ends. Per the germline V gene, CDR1 is MDHEN and CDR2 is SYDVKM. The CDR3 has 15 amino acids. The CDR3 protein is CASSPPATGRDEQYF. DNA of the CDR3: TGTGCCAGCAGTCCCCCCGCGACGGGAAGGGACGAGCAGTACTTC.

At least ten counts were recorded for this clonotype. The chain joins TRBV11-2 to TRBJ2-7; no definite D call. Trimming cost V 5 bases and J 0 bases, with 17 bases left between them. Germline V gene sequence: CDR1 SGHAT, CDR2 FQNNGV. The CDR3 has 16 amino acids. This CDR3 reads CASSPRNQRGSYEQYF. CDR3 in DNA: TGTGCCAGCAGCCCCCGGAACCAGCGAGGCTCCTACGAGCAGTACTTC.

This clonotype was detected only a few times. The chain recombines TRBV5-4 with TRBJ2-2, with TRBD2 matching over 7 bases. Looked up from germline, CDR1 is SGHNT and CDR2 is YYREEE (reference sequence). The CDR3 runs 15 residues. J lost 7 bases, V lost 0 bases, and 6 bases had no gene match. CDR3 in amino acids: CASSLDSGTIGELFF. CDR3 sequence (DNA): TGTGCCAGCAGCTTGGACTCGGGGACTATCGGGGAGCTGTTTTTT.

This clonotype has at least ten counts. The V and J genes are TRBV27 and TRBJ2-5; 11 bases are shared with TRBD2. CDR3 size: 14 residues. Germline V gene lookup returns CDR1 MNHEY and CDR2 SMNVEV (reference sequence). V was pared by 4 bases and J by 4 bases, with 2 bases of the junction left unmatched. CDR3 DNA sequence: TGTGCCAGCAGTTCACTAGCGGGAGTAGAGACCCAGTACTTC. The encoded protein is CASSSLAGVETQYF.